This entry is about one T cell receptor beta chain. The germline CDR1 and CDR2 sequences are SGHRS and YFSETQ. With V trimmed by 0 bases and J by 4 bases, 8 bases remained unmatched. The CDR3 contains 16 residues. The sample comes from a study of blood T cell repertoires in COVID-19. Turning to the study itself: The United States, Italy and Spain provided the acute and convalescent COVID-19 samples. T cells, B-cell-depleted T cells, or PBMCs provided the cDNA or gDNA that served as material.

Authors' methods: Reference gene primers were amplified, and this amplification served to estimate nucleated cell counts. Assay used: immunoSEQ multiplex PCR; TCRdb lists only in-frame clones, some missing. Clonal size and the V and J genes are those of that table, whereas D and trimming came from the DNA. This table holds about 330,000 clones, roughly 90% found once. This chain joins TRBV5-1 and TRBJ2-3; 7 nucleotides agree with TRBD1. The source material was peripheral blood. The receptor comes from a man younger than 30 who had recovered from COVID-19. The CDR3 DNA sequence: TGCGCCAGCAGCTTGGCAAGGGGGCTTGGTGCAGATACGCAGTATTTT. Translated: CASSLARGLGADTQYF.